This TCR beta chain came from a study of siplizumab effects on memory and regulatory T cells. Whole-study results and caveats: Left unconfirmed was the suppressive function of proliferating Tregs from siplizumab cultures.

Cells of the mixed lymphocyte reaction were cocultured at 37 degrees C for about six days. About this clone: Its antigen is undetermined.

The assay was immunoSEQ multiplex PCR, and TCRdb's table has in-frame clones only and misses some. The repertoire includes over 10,000 clones, 47% of them detected once, and roughly two fifths sits in the top ten. This TCR came from a human donor in good health; the cells came from an allogeneic mixed lymphocyte reaction. Some clones in this sample may be carry-over from other donors' samples. Sequences were obtained from CFSE-low (dividing) CD8+ T cells sorted from an allogeneic mixed lymphocyte reaction.

For the CDR3, the DNA is TGTGCCAGCAGCCGCCTCCATCCCGCGCAGTACTTC. This sequence encodes CASSRLHPAQYF. The V and J genes are TRBV7-6 and TRBJ2-7; the D is unclear. The germline V gene has CDR1 SGHVS and CDR2 FNYEAQ. V shed 5 bases and J shed 9 bases, with 14 bases lying between them. The CDR3 has 12 residues.